The rows below give T cell receptor beta chains drawn from one sample of a study of blood T cell repertoires in COVID-19. The table came from immunoSEQ multiplex PCR; TCRdb's copy has only in-frame clones and leaves some out. The sample lists roughly 100,000 clones, 70% to 85% occurring once. The sample taken for sequencing was peripheral blood. The source is a man in his 60s with active or convalescent COVID-19. Each CDR3 is given with its conserved first and last residue. The D gene is left open where the match is weak. A clone size is listed for some rows: how often the clone was seen (once, few, many), or a class if it is expanded.

J gene,D gene,V gene,clone size,CDR3 DNA,CDR3 protein
TRBJ1-6,.,TRBV25-1,.,TGTGCCAGCAGGCGGGGGACCGATTCACCCCTCCACTTT,CASRRGTDSPLHF
TRBJ2-1,TRBD2,TRBV5-1,.,TGCGCCAGCAGCTTAATGACTAGCGGGACCTACAATGAGCAGTTCTTC,CASSLMTSGTYNEQFF
TRBJ2-3,.,TRBV10-1,.,TGCGCCAGCAGTGAGTCTGCGAGCCGCACAGATACGCAGTATTTT,CASSESASRTDTQYF
TRBJ2-4,TRBD2,TRBV2,.,TGTGCCAGCAGTGGGACTAGCGGGACAGGGAGCATTCAGTACTTC,CASSGTSGTGSIQYF
TRBJ2-2,TRBD1,TRBV5-4,.,TGTGCCAGCAGCTCACGGACAGGGGTAAACACCGGGGAGCTGTTTTTT,CASSSRTGVNTGELFF
TRBJ1-1,.,TRBV7-2,.,TGTGCCAGCAGCTTACTCGGGGTACGGACTGAAGCTTTCTTT,CASSLLGVRTEAFF
TRBJ1-5,TRBD1,TRBV28,.,TGTGCCAGCGGCAGACAGGGATCAAACAATCAGCCCCAGCATTTT,CASGRQGSNNQPQHF
TRBJ2-2,.,TRBV27,few,TGTGCCAGCAGTTCCAGTCTGACCGGGGAGCTGTTTTTT,CASSSSLTGELFF
TRBJ2-1,TRBD2,TRBV24-1,.,TGTGCCACCAGTGATTCGGGACTAGCGGAGGCCTACAATGAGCAGTTCTTC,CATSDSGLAEAYNEQFF
TRBJ2-1,.,TRBV11-2,once,TGTGCCAGCAGCTCCCCCTTCGCGGGAGAGCAGTTCTTC,CASSSPFAGEQFF
TRBJ1-3,TRBD1,TRBV24-1,.,TGTGCCACCAGTGATTCGTACCCATCCCTAAACAGGGGATCCCATGGAAACACCATATATTTT,CATSDSYPSLNRGSHGNTIYF
TRBJ2-2,TRBD2,TRBV28,.,TGTGCCAGCCAGAGCGGGGGCCGCACCGGGGAGCTGTTTTTT,CASQSGGRTGELFF
TRBJ2-1,.,TRBV19,.,TGTGCCAGTAGATCCCGGGATCGAATTCGGGATGAGCAGTTCTTC,CASRSRDRIRDEQFF
TRBJ1-5,.,TRBV18,.,TGTGCCGGCTCGACGGGGGTTGGCAATCAGCCCCAGCATTTT,CAGSTGVGNQPQHF
TRBJ1-1,.,TRBV15,few,TGTGCCACCAAGAGTCGTTTGAACACTGAAGCTTTCTTT,CATKSRLNTEAFF
TRBJ1-4,.,TRBV9,.,TGTGCCAGCAGCGTAGCTACAGGAGCAACTAATGAAAAACTGTTTTTT,CASSVATGATNEKLFF
TRBJ1-1,TRBD1,TRBV2,.,TGTGCCGCTGGACAGGCGCCGGTTCAAGCTTTCTTT,CAAGQAPVQAFF
TRBJ1-3,.,TRBV20-1,many,TGCAGTGCTAGTAAGGGGAGGGAGGACACCATATATTTT,CSASKGREDTIYF
TRBJ2-1,TRBD2,TRBV4-1,.,TGCGCCAGCAGTCCCAGAACTAGCGTGGAGGGTAATGAGCAGTTCTTC,CASSPRTSVEGNEQFF
TRBJ1-2,.,TRBV27,.,TGTGCCAGCTCCTTGGGGGGGATAGGTGGCTACACCTTC,CASSLGGIGGYTF
TRBJ2-4,.,TRBV7-9,once,TGTGCCAGCAGCTCCGACAGAAACATTCAGTACTTC,CASSSDRNIQYF
TRBJ1-5,TRBD1,TRBV19,.,TGTGCCAGTAGTGGACAGGGTATCCAGCCCCAGCATTTT,CASSGQGIQPQHF
TRBJ1-3,.,TRBV5-4,few,TGTGCCAGCAGCATCGGGAGAAACACCATATATTTT,CASSIGRNTIYF
TRBJ1-2,TRBD1,TRBV28,.,TGTGCCAGCAGTTTGGGGCAGGGGGGAGGCTACACCTTC,CASSLGQGGGYTF
TRBJ1-6,.,TRBV5-4,.,TGTGCCAGCAGCTTTTCGGCGGGGAATTCACCCCTCCACTTT,CASSFSAGNSPLHF
TRBJ1-1,.,TRBV19,.,TGTGCCAGTAGAATACAGGGGAACACTGAAGCTTTCTTT,CASRIQGNTEAFF
TRBJ2-3,.,TRBV6-2/TRBV6-3,.,TGTGCCAGCAGACCTACGGGTAGCACAGATACGCAGTATTTT,CASRPTGSTDTQYF
TRBJ2-4,.,TRBV3-1/TRBV3-2,.,TGTGCCAGCAGCGAAAGCCATAAAAACATTCAGTACTTC,CASSESHKNIQYF
TRBJ2-5,.,TRBV18,.,TGTGCCAGCTCGGACGGACAAGAGATGGCCCAGTACTTC,CASSDGQEMAQYF
TRBJ1-5,.,TRBV6-6,few,TGTGCCAGCGGCCAGACAGTAGAGAATCAGCCCCAGCATTTT,CASGQTVENQPQHF
TRBJ2-1,TRBD1,TRBV19,.,TGTGCCACTCTGGGACAGGTATACAATGAGCAGTTCTTC,CATLGQVYNEQFF
TRBJ1-2,TRBD1,TRBV19,.,TGTGCCAGTAGTCCGCTGACAGGGGTTAACTATGGCTACACCTTC,CASSPLTGVNYGYTF
TRBJ2-2,.,TRBV28,.,TGTGCCAGCAGTACTCCCACCGGGGAGCTGTTTTTT,CASSTPTGELFF
TRBJ2-2,.,TRBV4-1,many,TGCGCCAGCAGCCTGAGCTCGAACACCGGGGAGCTGTTTTTT,CASSLSSNTGELFF
TRBJ1-2,.,TRBV9,.,TGTGCCAGCCAAAACGGCACCCGCGACTCTAACTATGGCTACACCTTC,CASQNGTRDSNYGYTF
TRBJ2-7,TRBD2,TRBV9,.,TGTGCCAGCAGCGTAGGAAGCGGGAGTTCCAACGAGCAGTACTTC,CASSVGSGSSNEQYF
TRBJ1-1,.,TRBV25-1,.,TGTGCCAGCAGTGGGCTAGGTGAGGGAGGGACTGAAGCTTTCTTT,CASSGLGEGGTEAFF
TRBJ2-3,TRBD2,TRBV9,few,TGTGCCAGCAGCCTGGGGACTAGCCGCCCAGATACGCAGTATTTT,CASSLGTSRPDTQYF
TRBJ2-5,.,TRBV5-1,.,TGCGCCAGCAGCCCCGGCGGCGGCCAAGAGACCCAGTACTTC,CASSPGGGQETQYF
TRBJ1-1,.,TRBV6-5,.,TGTGCCAGCAGTTATTCAGGGTTCACTGAAGCTTTCTTT,CASSYSGFTEAFF
TRBJ1-2,TRBD1,TRBV18,.,TGTGCCAGCTCACCACAGGGACAGAACTATGGCTACACCTTC,CASSPQGQNYGYTF